These 31 T cell receptor beta chains were all obtained from the same sample, sequenced in a study of shared clonotypes between healthy human individuals. Terminally differentiated effector memory CD45RA+ cells were excluded by CCR7 positive selection of CD45RO-negative cells. The method was immunoSEQ multiplex PCR; TCRdb's version includes in-frame clones alone and lacks a portion of them. The sample holds hundreds of thousands of clones, about 96% seen once. The sequenced sample was naive CD8+ T cells sorted from blood. These receptors came from a woman younger than 45 in good health.

The chain carries TRBV15 and TRBJ2-3, with D hard to call. The CDR3 is made up of 17 amino acids. Germline lookup yields CDR1 LNHNV and CDR2 YYDKDF (reference sequence). V was shortened by 0 bases and J by 0 bases, with 13 bases between the two germline ends. The CDR3 sequence: CATSREYFPSSTDTQYF. CDR3 nucleotides: TGTGCCACCAGCAGAGAGTACTTTCCCTCTAGCACAGATACGCAGTATTTT.

The chain links TRBV4-1 to TRBJ2-1; 10 bases match TRBD2. This CDR3 comprises 16 residues. The trim removed 3 bases at V and 7 bases at J, leaving 9 bases unmatched. Germline V lookup: CDR1 MGHRA, CDR2 YSYEKL. The CDR3 DNA reads as TGCGCCAGCAGCCAGTGGACTAGCGGAAGGGGGAATGAGCAGTTCTTC. Translated, it gives CASSQWTSGRGNEQFF.

This rearrangement joins TRBV13 to TRBJ1-3; D not certain. Germline CDR1 PRHDT, CDR2 FYEKMQ (reference sequence). V lost 1 base and J lost 9, with 10 bases in between. This CDR3 has 13 amino acids. The CDR3 coding sequence is TGTGCCAGCAGCTTAGAAGTCCAGTCCACCATATATTTT. Amino acids: CASSLEVQSTIYF.

The chain combines TRBV19 with TRBJ2-5; 10 bases line up with TRBD2. With the DNA end fitting TRBJ2-7 better, the J assignment may be wrong. CDR1 and CDR2 from the germline V gene are LNHDA and SQIVND (reference sequence). This CDR3 has 15 amino acids. CDR3 in amino acids: CASSIWASGSDEQYF. CDR3 DNA sequence: TGTGCCAGTAGTATTTGGGCTAGCGGGAGCGACGAGCAGTACTTC.

The chain is built from TRBV15 and TRBJ2-7, with a possible D match to TRBD1 (7 bases). This CDR3 spans 14 amino acids. Per germline, CDR1 LNHNV and CDR2 YYDKDF (reference sequence). Trimming cost V 5 bases and J 2 bases, with 13 bases left between them. The CDR3 sequence: CATSYRGLTYEQYF. The CDR3 DNA sequence: TGTGCCACCAGCTACAGGGGACTCACCTACGAGCAGTACTTC.

The rearrangement links TRBV27 to TRBJ1-5; D perhaps matches TRBD1 (6 bases). V lost 5 bases and J lost 6, with 14 bases in between. CDR1 and CDR2 (germline): MNHEY, SMNVEV (reference sequence). The CDR3 extends over 14 amino acids. The CDR3 region has the DNA TGTGCCAGCAGTCTTCGGACAGAAAGTCAGCCCCAGCATTTT. Its protein is CASSLRTESQPQHF.

The genes are TRBV27 and TRBJ2-7, with 11 positions matching TRBD2. The germline gives CDR1 MNHEY, CDR2 SMNVEV (reference sequence). The V gene end was trimmed by 2 bases and the J gene end by 1 base; junction bases not matched to a gene: 4. The CDR3 length is 16 residues. The DNA of the CDR3 is TGTGCCAGCAGTTTAGTAGCGGGAGGGCCGTCCTACGAGCAGTACTTC. It is translated as CASSLVAGGPSYEQYF.

The gene calls are TRBV28 and TRBJ1-5, with 9 bases fitting TRBD1. V shed 0 bases, J shed 0 bases, and the junction held 12 bases outside the gene matches. Germline V lookup: CDR1 MDHEN, CDR2 SYDVKM. The CDR3 is made up of 20 amino acids. This CDR3 is CASSLWGTGTTDYSNQPQHF. The CDR3 region has the DNA TGTGCCAGCAGTTTATGGGGGACAGGGACAACCGATTATAGCAATCAGCCCCAGCATTTT.

The chain carries TRBV27 and TRBJ1-2; no clear D gene. With 2 bases removed from V and 1 base from J, the gap between germline ends came to 5 bases. Germline V gene lookup returns CDR1 MNHEY and CDR2 SMNVEV (reference sequence). CDR3 length: 13 amino acids. The CDR3 sequence: CASSLGDNYGYTF. The CDR3 DNA reads as TGTGCCAGCAGTTTAGGGGATAACTATGGCTACACCTTC.

This chain joins TRBV28 and TRBJ1-3; TRBD1 agrees at 8 bases. V was clipped by 3 bases and J by 2 bases; unmatched bases: 3. The germline CDR1 and CDR2 sequences are MDHEN and SYDVKM. The CDR3 covers 15 residues. The CDR3 region has the DNA TGTGCCAGCAGTTTTCAGGGGGCGCCTGGAAACACCATATATTTT. This encodes CASSFQGAPGNTIYF.

This chain uses TRBV5-6 with TRBJ2-5; D remains unclear. CDR3 size: 11 residues. Germline V CDR1 and CDR2: SGHDT, YYEEEE. V was clipped by 7 bases and J by 1 base, with 5 bases between them. CDR3 sequence (DNA): TGTGCCAGCGGTGGCCAAGAGACCCAGTACTTC. Translation: CASGGQETQYF.

The CDR3 protein is CASSYSVRVGSTQYF. CDR3 sequence (DNA): TGTGCCAGCAGTTACTCGGTCAGGGTTGGGTCGACGCAGTATTTT. J is TRBJ2-3 and V is TRBV6-5; D is perhaps TRBD1 (5 bases). The CDR3 runs to 15 residues. Germline values: CDR1 MNHEY, CDR2 SVGAGI. Trimming removed 0 bases at V and 9 bases at J, with 16 bases between.

The CDR3, as DNA: TGTGCCAGCAGCTGGGGGGTCTCCTACGAGCAGTACTTC. Protein product: CASSWGVSYEQYF. V is TRBV27 and J is TRBJ2-7, with D perhaps TRBD2 (6 bases). V was clipped by 6 bases and J by 0 bases, with 9 bases between them. Germline values: CDR1 MNHEY, CDR2 SMNVEV (reference sequence). The CDR3 runs to 13 residues.

The J gene is TRBJ1-3, the V gene TRBV4-1; D unresolved. This CDR3 spans 14 amino acids. Deletions cut 4 bases from V and 0 bases from J, with 7 bases between. Looked up from germline, CDR1 is MGHRA and CDR2 is YSYEKL. Written as DNA, the CDR3 is TGCGCCAGCAGCCCGGTTCTCTCTGGAAACACCATATATTTT. Amino acids: CASSPVLSGNTIYF.

The rearrangement links TRBV5-6 to TRBJ1-5; TRBD1 might be the D (6 bases). The CDR3 extends over 15 amino acids. Germline CDR1 SGHDT, CDR2 YYEEEE. Trimming left V 0 bases short and J 6 bases short, with 13 bases between. The chain's CDR3 is CASSLAGGRTQPQHF. The CDR3 nucleotides read TGTGCCAGCAGCTTGGCCGGGGGGCGTACTCAGCCCCAGCATTTT.

This sequence joins TRBV2 and TRBJ2-7, with a possible D match to TRBD2 (5 bases). The CDR3 covers 17 residues. Trimming took off 4 bases at V and 0 bases at J, with 19 bases between the two ends. Germline loops: CDR1 SNHLY, CDR2 FYNNEI. CDR3 residues: CASSGTRVVKSSYEQYF. In nucleotides, the CDR3 is TGTGCCAGCAGTGGAACTAGAGTAGTAAAAAGCTCCTACGAGCAGTACTTC.

This chain joins TRBV19 and TRBJ2-2, with a weak D call TRBD1 (6 bases). V was pared by 5 bases and J by 6 bases, with 10 bases between. Germline values: CDR1 LNHDA, CDR2 SQIVND (reference sequence). The CDR3 length is 13 residues. For the CDR3, the DNA is TGTGCCAGTAGTGCAACAGGGCCCGGGGAGCTGTTTTTT. Amino acids: CASSATGPGELFF.

The rearrangement joins TRBV27 to TRBJ2-1, with 10 bases aligning to TRBD2. V gave up 3 bases and J gave up 3 bases; unmatched junction bases: 2. This CDR3 is built from 15 residues. CDR1 is MNHEY, CDR2 SMNVEV, per germline (reference sequence). The CDR3: CASSFSSGSYNEQFF. CDR3 DNA sequence: TGTGCCAGCAGTTTCTCTAGCGGGAGCTACAATGAGCAGTTCTTC.

The CDR3 DNA is TGTGCCAGCAGCCCCGGGACTAGCTACTACGAGCAGTACTTC. Its translation is CASSPGTSYYEQYF. This chain uses TRBV7-9 with TRBJ2-5; 9 bases line up with TRBD2. With the DNA end fitting TRBJ2-7 better, the J assignment may be wrong. Germline loops: CDR1 SEHNR, CDR2 FQNEAQ (reference sequence). The CDR3 is made up of 14 amino acids.

The chain joins TRBV5-5 to TRBJ2-7, with TRBD2 identical over 8 bases. This CDR3 comprises 15 residues. Germline V gene sequence: CDR1 SGHKS, CDR2 YYEKEE (reference sequence). V gave up 3 bases and J gave up 7 bases; unmatched junction bases: 12. CDR3 DNA: TGTGCCAGCAGCTCGGTCGGCCGGGAGGGTTATGAGCAGTACTTC. Protein: CASSSVGREGYEQYF.

CDR3 residues: CASAGHPLTDTQYF. In DNA form, the CDR3 reads TGTGCCTCTGCTGGGCACCCTCTCACAGATACGCAGTATTTT. This chain uses TRBV28 with TRBJ2-3; D gene uncertain. Germline V gives CDR1 MDHEN, CDR2 SYDVKM. Trimming stripped 11 bases from V and 2 bases from J, with 17 bases between. The CDR3 spans 14 residues. Together with reference TRBV28 and TRBJ2-3, the CDR3 gives the full variable domain: DVKVTQSSRYLVKRTGEKVFLECVQDMDHENMFWYRQDPGLGLRLIYFSYDVKMKEKGDIPEGYSVSREKKERFSLILESASTNQTSMYLCASAGHPLTDTQYFGPGTRLTVL.

The chain carries TRBV9 and TRBJ2-1; 7 nucleotides align to TRBD2. Germline assignment: CDR1 SGDLS and CDR2 YYNGEE. The CDR3 sequence is 14 residues long. Trimming cost V 0 bases and J 9 bases; bases outside gene matches: 6. In nucleotides, the CDR3 is TGTGCCAGCAGCGTAGGCGGGGGAATGGGTGAGCAGTTCTTC. Translating gives CASSVGGGMGEQFF.

This sequence joins TRBV13 and TRBJ1-3, with D hard to call. Germline loops: CDR1 PRHDT, CDR2 FYEKMQ (reference sequence). The CDR3 covers 18 residues. V was pared by 0 bases and J by 0 bases, with 15 bases between. CDR3 nucleotides: TGTGCCAGCAGCTTAGGTCAGGTTGGACGGAGCTCTGGAAACACCATATATTTT. Translating it yields CASSLGQVGRSSGNTIYF.

The V gene is TRBV29-1, the J gene TRBJ2-5, with D hard to call. Between the trimmed V and J ends, which lost 5 bases and 0 bases, there was a span of 4 bases. This CDR3 has 11 residues. Germline CDR1 SQVTM, CDR2 ANQGSEA. CDR3 sequence: CSVKHQETQYF. The CDR3 bases are TGCAGCGTTAAACACCAAGAGACCCAGTACTTC.

The chain carries TRBV5-6 and TRBJ2-3; D may correspond to TRBD1 or TRBD2 (5 bases each). V lost 1 base to trimming and J lost 4 bases, with 10 bases between them. CDR1 SGHDT and CDR2 YYEEEE come from the germline V gene. The CDR3 runs to 14 residues. The CDR3 sequence is CASSLIRDPDTQYF. Written as DNA, the CDR3 is TGTGCCAGCAGCTTGATCCGGGACCCAGATACGCAGTATTTT.

The genes are TRBV5-6 and TRBJ1-1, with 11 positions matching TRBD1. The germline gives CDR1 SGHDT, CDR2 YYEEEE. The CDR3 is 16 amino acids. Trimming cost V 4 bases and J 4 bases; bases outside gene matches: 9. The DNA of the CDR3 is TGTGCCAGCAGCCCTATTAGGACAGGGGGCGGCACTGAAGCTTTCTTT. Translating gives CASSPIRTGGGTEAFF.

The CDR3 region has the DNA TGTGCCAGCAGCTACGACACATACACCGGGGAGCTGTTTTTT. It encodes CASSYDTYTGELFF. The chain carries TRBV5-8 and TRBJ2-2; no clear D. V was pared by 3 bases and J by 3 bases, with 9 bases between. CDR1 and CDR2 (germline): SGHTS, YDEGEE. The CDR3 has 14 amino acids.

This sequence joins TRBV7-9 and TRBJ2-7; the match to TRBD1 covers 9 bases. This CDR3 contains 14 residues. In germline, CDR1 is SEHNR, CDR2 FQNEAQ (reference sequence). V was pared by 6 bases and J by 5 bases, with 8 bases of the junction left unmatched. The CDR3 coding sequence is TGTGCCAGCAGGCCCGCGGGACAGGGACACGAGCAGTACTTC. Translation: CASRPAGQGHEQYF.

The V and J genes are TRBV5-6 and TRBJ1-1; D is possibly TRBD1 (5 bases). CDR3 length equals 13 residues. CDR1 is SGHDT and CDR2 is YYEEEE in the germline V gene. V lost 6 bases and J 0 bases, leaving 9 bases between the germline ends. The CDR3 reads CASTGPLNTEAFF. The CDR3 nucleotides read TGTGCCAGCACGGGACCTTTGAACACTGAAGCTTTCTTT.

The genes are TRBV6-1 and TRBJ1-1; 8 nucleotides line up with TRBD1. Germline loops: CDR1 MNHNS, CDR2 SASEGT. The CDR3 consists of 14 residues. Germline trimming cut 6 bases from V and 3 bases from J; bases unmatched to any gene: 6. The DNA for the CDR3 is TGTGCCAGCAGGGACAGGGCAACGGACACTGAAGCTTTCTTT. It is translated as CASRDRATDTEAFF.

This CDR3 is CASSLREGQETQYF. CDR3 sequence (DNA): TGTGCCAGCAGCCTCCGGGAAGGACAAGAGACCCAGTACTTC. The genes are TRBV7-9 and TRBJ2-5; weak D call: TRBD2 (5 bases). Deletions cut 5 bases from V and 2 bases from J, with 12 bases between. Germline V gene sequence: CDR1 SEHNR, CDR2 FQNEAQ (reference sequence). The CDR3 covers 14 residues.